The entry that follows covers one T cell receptor beta chain sequence. The antigen is unknown. For the second PCR, which ran for about 7 to 12 cycles, a sample-barcoded 5' primer and a J-beta primer mix were used. TCRdb re-called the 5' RACE reads through MiXCR, storing one row per CDR3 protein. In the table there are about 1,500,000 distinct CDR3 sequences, roughly 45% of which are singletons. These data are taken from a study of blood T cells in healthy people across ages. Background on the study: T cells yielded about one barcoded beta molecule per two cells through template switching.

Overall study results and limits: Conclusively comparing naive with antigen-experienced cells was impossible with unsorted PBMCs.

Germline CDR1 is SGHRS and CDR2 is YFSETQ. V lost 4 bases and J 7 bases, leaving 24 bases between the germline ends. CDR3 length: 16 residues. The receptor comes from a young woman in good health. The chain joins TRBV5-1 to TRBJ2-7, with D possibly being TRBD1 (7 bases). The sequenced sample consisted of blood. CDR3 nucleotide sequence: TGCGCCAGCAGCCAAGATAGACAGGGACTTGGGGGAGAGCAGTACTTC. It codes for CASSQDRQGLGGEQYF.